This entry is about one T cell receptor beta chain. This entry comes from a study of CD8+ T cells in alopecia areata. Sequencing templates came from extracted RNA that was reverse transcribed into cDNA. Sequencing was performed with immunoSEQ multiplex PCR; in TCRdb, only in-frame clones are kept and a portion is missing. The data hold 150,000 to 200,000 clones, with around 55% observed a single time. CDR1 and CDR2 (germline): SNHLY, FYNNEI. V gave up 7 bases and J gave up 7 bases, with 10 bases separating them. CDR3 length: 11 amino acids. The rearrangement joins TRBV2 to TRBJ1-2, with unresolved D. The sequenced sample consisted of CD4+ T cells sorted from blood. The receptor comes from a human donor in good health. CDR3 residues: CASTRIRGYTF. CDR3 in DNA: TGTGCCAGCACTAGAATCCGTGGCTACACCTTC. The variable domain in full, completed from reference TRBV2 and TRBJ1-2, reads EPEVTQTPSHQVTQMGQEVILRCVPISNHLYFYWYRQILGQKVEFLVSFYNNEISEKSEIFDDQFSVERPDGSNFTLKIRSTKLEDSAMYFCASTRIRGYTFGSGTRLTVV.